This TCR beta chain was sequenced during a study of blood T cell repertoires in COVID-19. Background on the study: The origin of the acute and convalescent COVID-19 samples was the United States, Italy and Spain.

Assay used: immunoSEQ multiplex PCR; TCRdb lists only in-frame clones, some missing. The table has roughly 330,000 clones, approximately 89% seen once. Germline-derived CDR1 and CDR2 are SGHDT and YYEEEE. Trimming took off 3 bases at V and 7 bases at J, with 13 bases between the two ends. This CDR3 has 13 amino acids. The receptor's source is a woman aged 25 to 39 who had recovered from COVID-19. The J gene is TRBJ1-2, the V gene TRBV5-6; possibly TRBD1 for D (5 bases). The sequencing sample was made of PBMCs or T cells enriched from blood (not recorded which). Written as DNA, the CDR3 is TGTGCCAGCAGCTCCGTTGCGGGGACTGGCTACACCTTC. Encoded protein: CASSSVAGTGYTF.